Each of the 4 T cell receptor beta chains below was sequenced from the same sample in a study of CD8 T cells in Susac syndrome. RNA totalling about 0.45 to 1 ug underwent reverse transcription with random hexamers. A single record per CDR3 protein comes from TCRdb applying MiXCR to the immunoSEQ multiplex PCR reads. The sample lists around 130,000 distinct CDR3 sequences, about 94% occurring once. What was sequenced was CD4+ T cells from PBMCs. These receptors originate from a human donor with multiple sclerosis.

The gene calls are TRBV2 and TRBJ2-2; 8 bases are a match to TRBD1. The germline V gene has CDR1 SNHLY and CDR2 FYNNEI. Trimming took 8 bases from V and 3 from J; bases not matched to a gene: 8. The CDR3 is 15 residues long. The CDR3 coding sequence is TGTGCCAGCTGGAGGGACAGGAGCTACACCGGGGAGCTGTTTTTT. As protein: CASWRDRSYTGELFF.

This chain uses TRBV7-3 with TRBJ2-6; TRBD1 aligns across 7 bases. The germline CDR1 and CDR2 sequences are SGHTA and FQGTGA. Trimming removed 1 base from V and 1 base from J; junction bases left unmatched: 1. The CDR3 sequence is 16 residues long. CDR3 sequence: CASSLRGQSGANVLTF. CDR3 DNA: TGTGCCAGCAGCTTAAGGGGACAGTCTGGGGCCAACGTCCTGACTTTC.

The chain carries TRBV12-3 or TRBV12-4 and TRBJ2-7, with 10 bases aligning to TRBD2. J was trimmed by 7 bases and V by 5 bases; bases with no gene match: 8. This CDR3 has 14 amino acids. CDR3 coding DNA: TGTGCCAGCAGTGCCCTAGCGGGAGTGGGGGAGCAGTACTTC. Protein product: CASSALAGVGEQYF.

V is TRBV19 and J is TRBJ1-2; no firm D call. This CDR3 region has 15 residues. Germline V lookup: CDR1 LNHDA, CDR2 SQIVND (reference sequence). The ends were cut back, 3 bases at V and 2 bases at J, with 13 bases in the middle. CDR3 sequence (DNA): TGTGCCAGTAGTATTGTGGCGGCAGCAAACTATGGCTACACCTTC. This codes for CASSIVAAANYGYTF.